The rows below give T cell receptor beta chains drawn from one sample of a study of T cell responses to AZD1222 COVID-19 vaccine. TCRdb's copy holds only in-frame clones and misses some; the assay was immunoSEQ multiplex PCR. The sample lists almost 70,000 clones; approximately 82% were seen once. The sample here was peripheral blood, taken 28 days after the second AZD1222 dose. The receptor set was obtained from an adult who received the AZD1222 COVID-19 vaccine. CDR3s include the opening cysteine and the closing phenylalanine or tryptophan.

J	V	CDR3
TRBJ1-4	TRBV7-8	CASSSDASPLEKLFF
TRBJ1-2	TRBV14	CASSQQGQGYGYTF
TRBJ2-5	TRBV7-2	CASSLQGAQETQYF
TRBJ1-1	TRBV27	CASSPDRGLDTEAFF
TRBJ1-2	TRBV3-1/TRBV3-2	CASSHIQTAGGYTF
TRBJ2-1	TRBV2	CASTTTQGGTGGNEQFF
TRBJ1-2	TRBV12-3/TRBV12-4	CASSSQGYGYTF
TRBJ1-1	TRBV5-4	CASSSDSLNTEAFF
TRBJ2-1	TRBV5-6	CASSLAASGGVNEQFF
TRBJ1-6	TRBV7-3	CASFRRGQGLGWSPLHF
TRBJ1-1	TRBV7-2	CASSYGGRTEAFF
TRBJ2-7	TRBV5-1	CASSLDGQGLYEQYF
TRBJ2-3	TRBV11-2	CASSSLAGGTDTQYF
TRBJ2-1	TRBV7-6	CASSPRPGGTYNEQFF
TRBJ1-1	TRBV2	CASRTGKKVTEAFF
TRBJ2-7	TRBV6-5	CASRTPGPGEQYF
TRBJ1-2	TRBV5-1	CASSLIETGGSEGYTF
TRBJ2-7	TRBV5-4	CASSLVGYPEQYF
TRBJ1-1	TRBV23-1	CASSQGTPAFF
TRBJ1-4	TRBV30	CAWSVRTGEKLFF
TRBJ1-2	TRBV5-1	CASSLSAGGLGGYTF
TRBJ1-2	TRBV7-9	CASSLGGSGTVTF
TRBJ2-1	TRBV27	CASSLIGGAGQFF
TRBJ1-3	TRBV6-6	CASSYSPGHSGNTIYF
TRBJ2-2	TRBV4-2	CASSQGRGRETGELFF
TRBJ2-2	TRBV4-1	CASSAGTGYTGELFF
TRBJ1-3	TRBV28	CASTPASGNTIYF
TRBJ1-2	TRBV6-5	CASSYQTGTNYGYTF